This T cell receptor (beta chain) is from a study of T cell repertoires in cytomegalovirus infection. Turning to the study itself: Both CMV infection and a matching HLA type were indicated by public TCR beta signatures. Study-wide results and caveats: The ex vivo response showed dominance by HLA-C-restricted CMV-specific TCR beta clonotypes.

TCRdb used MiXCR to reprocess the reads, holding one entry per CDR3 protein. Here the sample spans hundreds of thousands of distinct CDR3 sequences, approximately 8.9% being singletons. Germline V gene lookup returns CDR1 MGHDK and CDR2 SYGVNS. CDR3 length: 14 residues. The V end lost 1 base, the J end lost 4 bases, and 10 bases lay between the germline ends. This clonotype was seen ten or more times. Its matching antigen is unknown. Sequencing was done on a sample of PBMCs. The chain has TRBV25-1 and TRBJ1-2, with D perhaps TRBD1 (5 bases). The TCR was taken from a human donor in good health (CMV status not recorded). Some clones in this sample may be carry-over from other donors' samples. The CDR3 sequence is CASSELQAPYGYTF. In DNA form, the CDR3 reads TGTGCCAGCAGTGAATTACAGGCCCCCTATGGCTACACCTTC.